This TCR beta chain emerged from a study of blood T cell repertoires in COVID-19. About the research overall: COVID-19 samples from acute and convalescent phases originated in the United States, Italy and Spain.

Per the original data handling: Nucleated cell number was recorded as an estimate derived from reference gene primer amplification. Some clones are missing from TCRdb's copy, which holds only in-frame ones; the method was immunoSEQ multiplex PCR. The V and J calls and the clone size are those of that table, but D and trimming were determined from the DNA. The table shows 150,000 to 200,000 clones, with about 91% occurring only once. The CDR3 runs 11 residues. Germline V lookup: CDR1 SGHAT, CDR2 FQDESV (reference sequence). The V and J ends lost 3 bases and 8 bases respectively, with 6 bases between them. This clone was recorded only once.

The sample comprised peripheral blood. The chain is built from TRBV11-1 and TRBJ2-3; possibly TRBD2 for D (6 bases). The source of this sequence is a woman in her twenties or thirties with acute or convalescent COVID-19. The CDR3 here is CASSLGGTQYF. For the CDR3, the DNA is TGTGCCAGCAGCTTGGGGGGTACGCAGTATTTT.